The clone carrying this T cell receptor (beta chain) was picked up one time. Its antigen remains unknown. This sample is part of a study of cytomegalovirus exposure and HLA in healthy donors. Primers: 60 Vbeta forward and 13 Jbeta reverse. Using immunoSEQ multiplex PCR, the repertoire was profiled, and TCRdb retains in-frame clones only, with some absent. The table shows over 100,000 clones, with roughly 68% occurring only once. General observations from the study: Researchers reported that three CMV-associated chains were confirmed in vitro as CMV antigen-specific. Accounts indicate the classifier identified cytomegalovirus status with strong specificity and sensitivity. Association of a missense DCLRE1C variant with TCR beta V- and J-gene trimming was reported in a later analysis.

The CDR3 covers 17 residues. The V end lost 0 bases, the J end lost 4 bases, and 16 bases lay between the germline ends. This clonotype was obtained from a man aged 30 to 45 in good health and CMV-seropositive. Sequenced material: PBMCs. The chain is built from TRBV23-1 and TRBJ1-5, with D possibly being TRBD1 (5 bases). TRBV23-1 has ORF status, its function being uncertain. CDR3 sequence (DNA): TGCGCCAGCAGTCAATCGGGAGGGTTGGGGGGGAATCAGCCCCAGCATTTT. Translated: CASSQSGGLGGNQPQHF.